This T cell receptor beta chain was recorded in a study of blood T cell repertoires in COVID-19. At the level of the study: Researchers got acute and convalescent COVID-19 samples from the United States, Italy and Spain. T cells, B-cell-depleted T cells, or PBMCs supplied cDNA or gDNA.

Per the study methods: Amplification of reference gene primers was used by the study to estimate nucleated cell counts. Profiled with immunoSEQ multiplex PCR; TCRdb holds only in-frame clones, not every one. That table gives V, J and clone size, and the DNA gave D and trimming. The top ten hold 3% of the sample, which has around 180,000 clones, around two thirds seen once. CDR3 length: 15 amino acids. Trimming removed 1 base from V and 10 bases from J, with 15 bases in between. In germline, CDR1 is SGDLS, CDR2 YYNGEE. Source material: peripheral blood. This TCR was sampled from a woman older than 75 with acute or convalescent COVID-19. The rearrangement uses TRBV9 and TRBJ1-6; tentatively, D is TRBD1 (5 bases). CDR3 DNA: TGTGCCAGCAGCGTACAGCAGGGACTTGGGTCACCCCTCCACTTT. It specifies CASSVQQGLGSPLHF.